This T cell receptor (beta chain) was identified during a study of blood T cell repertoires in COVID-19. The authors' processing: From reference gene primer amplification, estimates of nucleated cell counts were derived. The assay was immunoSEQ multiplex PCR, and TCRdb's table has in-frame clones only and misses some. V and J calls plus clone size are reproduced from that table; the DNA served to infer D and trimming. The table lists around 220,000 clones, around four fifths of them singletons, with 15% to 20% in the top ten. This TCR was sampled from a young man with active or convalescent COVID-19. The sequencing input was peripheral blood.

The CDR3, as DNA: TGTGCCAGCAGTTACGGTAACAGCTACGAGCAGTACTTC. It is translated as CASSYGNSYEQYF. The V and J genes are TRBV6-2 or TRBV6-3 and TRBJ2-7; D is ambiguous. The CDR3 has 13 residues. Germline values: CDR1 MNHEY, CDR2 SVGEGT. V lost 2 bases and J 3 bases, leaving 8 bases between the germline ends.